A selection of T cell receptor beta chains follows, all from one sample in a study of blood T cell repertoires in COVID-19. TCRdb's copy holds only in-frame clones and misses some; the assay was immunoSEQ multiplex PCR. The sample holds 240,000 or so clones; more than 85% are singletons and the top ten take under 10%. Sequenced input: PBMCs or T cells enriched from blood (not recorded which). The receptors here all came from a man aged 35-49 years who had recovered from COVID-19. The CDR3 runs from the conserved cysteine through the conserved F or W. The D gene is left open where the match is weak. A row's size may be missing; if present it is once, few, many or a size class.

clone_size j_call d_call v_call cdr3_aa cdr3_nt
- TRBJ2-5 TRBD1 TRBV7-2 CASSLEQGARETQYF TGTGCCAGCAGCTTAGAACAGGGGGCCAGAGAGACCCAGTACTTC
few TRBJ1-5 - TRBV15 CATSRDYNSNQPQHF TGTGCCACCAGCAGAGATTATAATAGCAATCAGCCCCAGCATTTT
- TRBJ1-2 TRBD1 TRBV7-8 CASSRPSGQGGGYTF TGTGCCAGCAGCCGACCCTCGGGACAGGGAGGCGGCTACACCTTC
- TRBJ1-5 - TRBV20-1 CSASTGQPQHF TGCAGTGCTAGTACAGGCCAGCCCCAGCATTTT
- TRBJ2-1 TRBD2 TRBV20-1 CSASGGSSVNEQFF TGCAGTGCTAGTGGCGGGAGTTCTGTCAATGAGCAGTTCTTC
- TRBJ1-2 TRBD1 TRBV27 CASSFSVWAGGYGYTF TGTGCCAGCAGTTTTTCGGTTTGGGCAGGGGGCTATGGCTACACCTTC
once TRBJ2-7 TRBD1 TRBV13 CASSTRRGSPYEQYF TGTGCCAGCAGCACACGCAGGGGGAGCCCCTACGAGCAGTACTTC
- TRBJ2-2 - TRBV7-8 CASSFRLTTGELFF TGTGCCAGCAGCTTCAGGCTTACAACCGGGGAGCTGTTTTTT
- TRBJ1-2 TRBD1 TRBV2 CASSLTGNPNYGYTF TGTGCCAGCAGCTTGACAGGGAACCCTAACTATGGCTACACCTTC
- TRBJ2-7 - TRBV20-1 CSARDKYEQYF TGCAGTGCTAGAGACAAATACGAGCAGTACTTC
- TRBJ1-5 TRBD1 TRBV19 CASSIEGQVRTQHF TGTGCCAGTAGTATAGAGGGACAGGTCAGGACCCAGCATTTT
few TRBJ1-4 - TRBV5-4 CASSRFQQSSLQEKLFF TGTGCCAGCAGCCGTTTCCAACAGTCAAGCCTACAGGAAAAACTGTTTTTT
- TRBJ2-3 - TRBV7-9 CASTSTDTQYF TGTGCCAGCACATCGACAGATACGCAGTATTTT
- TRBJ1-5 TRBD1 TRBV27 CASSQRQGMGNQPQHF TGTGCCAGCAGTCAGCGACAGGGGATGGGTAATCAGCCCCAGCATTTT